The 3 T cell receptor beta chains presented below share a single source sample, sequenced in a study of cytomegalovirus exposure and HLA in healthy donors. With 60 Vbeta and 13 Jbeta primers, the PCR was carried out. Repertoires were generated with immunoSEQ multiplex PCR, while TCRdb's copy carries only in-frame clones and drops some. The sample includes 120,000 to 150,000 clones, 76% seen only once; the top ten take roughly 1.8%. The sequencing sample was made of PBMCs. These receptors all stem from a woman between 40 and 50 years old in good health and CMV-seronegative.

V is TRBV18 and J is TRBJ1-1; the D gene is possibly TRBD1 (5 bases). Germline CDR1 and CDR2: KGHSH and LQKENI. V shed 6 bases and J shed 5 bases, with 16 bases lying between them. The length of the CDR3 is 14 residues. The DNA of the CDR3 is TGTGCCAGCTCCCCCGGGGGGTTGGGAACTGAAGCTTTCTTT. Its protein product is CASSPGGLGTEAFF.

The chain joins TRBV28 to TRBJ2-4; 8 bases line up with TRBD1. CDR3 length: 13 amino acids. The V gene's germline CDR1 is MDHEN and CDR2 SYDVKM. The trim removed 5 bases at V and 9 bases at J, leaving 6 bases unmatched. The chain's CDR3 is CASSTQGQVIQYF. The DNA of the CDR3 is TGTGCCAGCAGTACCCAGGGACAGGTCATTCAGTACTTC.

At least ten counts were recorded for this clone. The V and J genes are TRBV6-6 and TRBJ2-7; possibly TRBD1 for D (5 bases). The ends were cut back, 7 bases at V and 6 bases at J, with 16 bases in the middle. The CDR3 length is 13 residues. The germline gives CDR1 MNHNY, CDR2 SVGAGI (reference sequence). In DNA, the CDR3 is TGTGCCAGCACCTTATTTAGGGGTCGCGAGCAGTACTTC. Protein sequence: CASTLFRGREQYF.